Included here is one TCR beta chain sequence, with context. In the original workflow: Scientists estimated how many nucleated cells there were by amplifying reference gene primers. The method was immunoSEQ multiplex PCR; TCRdb's version includes in-frame clones alone and lacks a portion of them. The V and J calls and clone size were taken over from that table, and D and trimming were inferred from the DNA. The repertoire holds tens of thousands of clones, with 80% to 90% as singletons. The data derive from a study of blood T cell repertoires in COVID-19. At the level of the study: Samples taken during acute and convalescent COVID-19 were collected in the United States, Italy and Spain. PBMCs, B-cell-depleted T cells, or T cells provided the cDNA or gDNA that made up the material.

The junction had 5 bases not matched to a gene; V was cut back by 3 bases and J by 0 bases. The germline V gene encodes CDR1 DFQATT and CDR2 SNEGSKA (reference sequence). CDR3 length equals 15 residues. The chain links TRBV20-1 to TRBJ2-4; 7 nucleotides line up with TRBD1. Sample: peripheral blood. The TCR originated in a human donor with active COVID-19. The donor label of this sample is uncertain. The CDR3 DNA sequence: TGCAGTGCTAGTTGGGGACAGTTAGCCAAAAACATTCAGTACTTC. Translated, it gives CSASWGQLAKNIQYF.